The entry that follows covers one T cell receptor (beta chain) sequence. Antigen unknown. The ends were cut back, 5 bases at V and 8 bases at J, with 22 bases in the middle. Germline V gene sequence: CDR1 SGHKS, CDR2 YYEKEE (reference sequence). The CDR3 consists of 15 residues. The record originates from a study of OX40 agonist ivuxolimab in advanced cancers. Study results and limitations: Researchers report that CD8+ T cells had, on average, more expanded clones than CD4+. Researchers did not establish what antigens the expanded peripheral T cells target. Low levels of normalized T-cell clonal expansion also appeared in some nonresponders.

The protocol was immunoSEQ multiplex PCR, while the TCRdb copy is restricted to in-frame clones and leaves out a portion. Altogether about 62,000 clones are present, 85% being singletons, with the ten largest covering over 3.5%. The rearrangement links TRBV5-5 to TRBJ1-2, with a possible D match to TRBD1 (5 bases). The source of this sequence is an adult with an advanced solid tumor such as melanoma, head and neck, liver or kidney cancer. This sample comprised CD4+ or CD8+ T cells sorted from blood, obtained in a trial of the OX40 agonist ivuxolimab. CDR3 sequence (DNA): TGTGCCAGCAGGTTTGGGAGGCAGGGCGTAGGCGGCTACACCTTC. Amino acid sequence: CASRFGRQGVGGYTF.